This T cell receptor (beta chain) was obtained from a study of blood T cell repertoires in COVID-19. J lost 4 bases, V lost 6 bases, and 5 bases had no gene match. From germline, CDR1 is KGHSH and CDR2 LQKENI. The CDR3 covers 14 residues. Data came from immunoSEQ multiplex PCR; TCRdb stores just in-frame clones and leaves some out. The sample yields about 180,000 clones, roughly 85% seen once. Cohort 3 recovered donors had two negative PCRs, clearance, or symptom resolution. The chain carries TRBV18 and TRBJ1-5; TRBD1 aligns across 8 bases. Input material: PBMCs or T cells enriched from blood (not recorded which). The receptor was isolated from a woman younger than 30 who had recovered from COVID-19. CDR3: CASSSTGGNQPQHF. In DNA, the CDR3 is TGTGCCAGCTCGTCAACAGGGGGTAATCAGCCCCAGCATTTT.